This TCR beta chain was obtained from a study of T cell repertoires and HLA-DP antigens. Overall study results and limits: Previously undetected clones averaged about 35% and 50% against the two alleles respectively.

This clone was seen a few times. The antigen remains undetermined. Primers targeted 54 TRBV and 13 TRBJ segments. Each pre-culture CD4+ sample aimed for more than 150,000 T cell genomes at deep resolution. Profiled with immunoSEQ multiplex PCR; TCRdb holds only in-frame clones, not every one. The sample includes about 73,000 clones, over 75% of them seen just once. Per the germline V gene, CDR1 is SGDLS and CDR2 is YYNGEE. Deletions cut 1 base from V and 0 bases from J, with 5 bases between. The CDR3 covers 14 residues. The clonotype was recovered from a man in his 60s in good health and CMV-seronegative. Input material: CD4+ T cells from PBMCs. J is TRBJ1-5 and V is TRBV9; D gene ambiguous. In nucleotides, the CDR3 is TGTGCCAGCAGCGTATCATTTAGCAATCAGCCCCAGCATTTT. Translating it yields CASSVSFSNQPQHF.